Each of the 21 T cell receptor beta chains below was sequenced from the same sample in a study of neurological immune-mediated disorders. This sample's time point: longitudinal time-point 1 (baseline). TCRdb passed the 5' RACE reads through MiXCR, listing each CDR3 protein once. The data contain approximately 36,000 distinct CDR3 sequences, 3.2% of them seen just once; the ten biggest clones take up around 7.7%. The sequenced sample consisted of PBMCs. These receptors all come from a woman aged 55-69 years with multiple sclerosis.

This clonotype was seen repeatedly, ten times or more. The chain has TRBV6-5 and TRBJ2-6; no definite D call. The germline V gene has CDR1 MNHEY and CDR2 SVGAGI. The CDR3 extends over 15 amino acids. Trimming took 6 bases from V and 2 from J, leaving 11 bases between them. The CDR3 coding sequence is TGTGCCAGCAGGCCAGTATCTACTGGGGCCAACGTCCTGACTTTC. This sequence encodes CASRPVSTGANVLTF.

The table lists this clonotype with many counts. The chain carries TRBV20-1 and TRBJ2-3; D might be TRBD2 (6 bases). The CDR3 covers 13 residues. Germline lookup yields CDR1 DFQATT and CDR2 SNEGSKA (reference sequence). Trimming cost V 6 bases and J 2 bases, with 12 bases left between them. The CDR3 loop is CSAFGGLTDTQYF. In nucleotides, the CDR3 is TGCAGTGCGTTTGGGGGACTCACAGATACGCAGTATTTT.

This clonotype was seen at least ten times. Mismatch with germline at one junction end may stem from a read error. The chain combines TRBV6-1 with TRBJ2-1; D possibly corresponds to TRBD2 (7 bases). This CDR3 has 13 residues. Per germline, CDR1 MNHNS and CDR2 SASEGT. The CDR3 sequence is CASSEDRGAQRNF. CDR3 DNA sequence: TGTGCCAGCAGTGAAGATCGGGGGGCGCAAAGGAACTTC.

The table lists this clonotype with many counts. DNA of the CDR3: TGCAGTGCTAGGATACTAGCGGGCCCTCCCACCGGGGAGCTGTTTTTT. Translation gives CSARILAGPPTGELFF. The chain employs TRBV20-1 and TRBJ2-2; 9 bases line up with TRBD2. The junction had 9 bases not matched to a gene; V was cut back by 3 bases and J by 4 bases. CDR1 DFQATT and CDR2 SNEGSKA come from the germline V gene (reference sequence). The CDR3 has 16 amino acids.

Many counts were recorded for this clonotype. The chain joins TRBV10-2 to TRBJ2-1, with D possibly being TRBD2 (5 bases). Germline V gene data show CDR1 as WSHSY and CDR2 as SAAADI. V shed 3 bases and J shed 8 bases, with 11 bases lying between them. The CDR3 extends over 13 amino acids. CDR3 coding DNA: TGCGCCAGCAGTGACCCTAGCCCAGATGAGCAGTTCTTC. Translation: CASSDPSPDEQFF.

In this sample, this clonotype turned up many times. The V gene is TRBV5-5, the J gene TRBJ2-7, with D uncertain. CDR1 is SGHKS and CDR2 is YYEKEE in the germline V gene (reference sequence). Trimming took 5 bases from V and 6 from J, leaving 18 bases between them. The CDR3 extends over 14 amino acids. The CDR3 DNA reads TGTGCCAGCAGGTCTTGGGTACTGCCTGGCGAGCAGTACTTC. This gives the protein CASRSWVLPGEQYF.

This clonotype was seen at least ten times. This sequence joins TRBV10-1 and TRBJ1-5, with a weak D call TRBD1 (5 bases). Between the trimmed V and J ends, which lost 2 bases and 4 bases, there was a span of 24 bases. The V gene's germline CDR1 is WNHNN and CDR2 SYGVQD (reference sequence). The CDR3 loop spans 19 amino acids. DNA of the CDR3: TGCGCCAGCAGTGAGCTCGGATGGGTCAGGGTAACTTCGAATCAGCCCCAGCATTTT. Residues: CASSELGWVRVTSNQPQHF.

This clonotype was detected ten times or more. The CDR3 sequence: CSAGNRASGNTIYF. CDR3 nucleotide sequence: TGCAGTGCTGGGAACAGGGCCTCTGGAAACACCATATATTTT. The chain recombines TRBV20-1 with TRBJ1-3; D possibly corresponds to TRBD1 (6 bases). Germline CDR1 is DFQATT and CDR2 is SNEGSKA (reference sequence). Trimming took off 5 bases at V and 0 bases at J, with 11 bases between the two ends. This CDR3 has 14 residues.

This clonotype was seen at least ten times. The chain has TRBV7-9 and TRBJ1-5, with a possible D match to TRBD1 (5 bases). Germline CDR1 is SEHNR and CDR2 is FQNEAQ (reference sequence). The CDR3 runs 13 residues. V dropped 8 bases and J dropped 5 bases, with 13 bases sitting between them. CDR3 nucleotide sequence: TGTGCCAGCGCGGGACTCAGTGATCAGCCCCAGCATTTT. Protein product: CASAGLSDQPQHF.

This clonotype occurred many times. This chain uses TRBV7-2 with TRBJ2-3; D gene uncertain. The V end lost 1 base, the J end lost 6 bases, and 14 bases lay between the germline ends. The CDR3 totals 15 residues. Germline V gives CDR1 SGHTA, CDR2 FQGNSA. The CDR3 DNA sequence: TGTGCCAGCAGCTTAGTGGATTCAGTTGGGGATACGCAGTATTTT. Residues: CASSLVDSVGDTQYF.

Many counts were recorded for this clonotype. The chain joins TRBV7-9 to TRBJ1-6, with D unclear. CDR3 length: 14 residues. Trimming took off 1 base at V and 10 bases at J, with 11 bases between the two ends. From germline, CDR1 is SEHNR and CDR2 FQNEAQ (reference sequence). CDR3 coding DNA: TGTGCCAGCAGCTTAGGAAAGGGTGGGTCACCCCTCCACTTT. This encodes CASSLGKGGSPLHF.

This chain links TRBV4-1 with TRBJ1-1; D may be TRBD1 (6 bases). V gave up 3 bases and J gave up 0 bases, with 17 bases separating them. Per the germline V gene, CDR1 is MGHRA and CDR2 is YSYEKL. This CDR3 contains 17 residues. Written as DNA, the CDR3 is TGCGCCAGCAGCCAGGCAGAGGGACATTCGGTGAACACTGAAGCTTTCTTT. Translated: CASSQAEGHSVNTEAFF.

This clonotype was seen at least ten times. The chain couples TRBV20-1 to TRBJ1-2; 8 bases match TRBD1. The germline V gene encodes CDR1 DFQATT and CDR2 SNEGSKA (reference sequence). This CDR3 spans 18 amino acids. Trimming at V came to 5 bases and at J to 0 bases, leaving 17 bases not matched to a gene. The CDR3 loop is CSAEPPDSWTGTNYGYTF. The CDR3, as DNA: TGCAGTGCTGAGCCCCCTGATTCCTGGACAGGGACTAACTATGGCTACACCTTC.

This clonotype was picked up many times. CDR3 nucleotides: TGCAGTGGGGACAGGGGCCACGAGCAGTACTTC. This sequence encodes CSGDRGHEQYF. The chain uses TRBV20-1 and TRBJ2-7, with TRBD1 matching 10 bases. The germline CDR1 and CDR2 sequences are DFQATT and SNEGSKA (reference sequence). The CDR3 runs to 11 residues. V dropped 7 bases and J dropped 5; count of bases not matched to a gene: 2.

This clonotype appeared many times. The gene calls are TRBV9 and TRBJ2-5, with D perhaps TRBD2 (6 bases). The CDR3 is 12 amino acids. Trimming removed 2 bases from V and 4 bases from J, with 6 bases in between. Germline lookup yields CDR1 SGDLS and CDR2 YYNGEE. In DNA, the CDR3 is TGTGCCAGCAGCGTCGGGGGAGAGACCCAGTACTTC. Protein product: CASSVGGETQYF.

In its sample, this clonotype was seen many times. The chain recombines TRBV5-1 with TRBJ2-1; D not certain. With 4 bases removed from V and 0 bases from J, the gap between germline ends came to 8 bases. CDR1 and CDR2 from the germline V gene are SGHRS and YFSETQ. CDR3 size: 14 residues. CDR3 coding DNA: TGCGCCAGCAGCCCGGAAAGCTCCTACAATGAGCAGTTCTTC. Protein product: CASSPESSYNEQFF.

In this sample, this clonotype turned up many times. The chain couples TRBV5-1 to TRBJ1-2, with a tentative D call TRBD1 (6 bases). Between the trimmed V and J ends, which lost 3 bases and 7 bases, there was a span of 22 bases. The CDR3 is made up of 16 amino acids. Germline values: CDR1 SGHRS, CDR2 YFSETQ. The CDR3 nucleotides read TGCGCCAGCAGCTCGGGGGCCGGGACGGTGGGCCTTGGCTACACCTTC. Encoded protein: CASSSGAGTVGLGYTF.

This clonotype has at least ten counts. This chain links TRBV20-1 with TRBJ1-2; 8 positions agree with TRBD1. CDR1 is DFQATT, CDR2 SNEGSKA, per germline (reference sequence). J was trimmed by 5 bases and V by 4 bases; bases with no gene match: 9. This CDR3 has 14 residues. The CDR3 reads CSANSGTGLYGYTF. DNA for the CDR3: TGCAGTGCTAACTCCGGGACAGGCCTTTATGGCTACACCTTC.

This clonotype was seen repeatedly, ten times or more. V gene TRBV3-1 combines with J gene TRBJ2-5; 8 nucleotides match TRBD1. Germline CDR1 reads LGHDT; CDR2 reads YNNKEL (reference sequence). The trim removed 1 base at V and 4 bases at J, leaving 5 bases unmatched. This CDR3 has 15 residues. CDR3: CASSQATGDRETQYF. The DNA of the CDR3 is TGTGCCAGCAGCCAAGCGACAGGGGATCGAGAGACCCAGTACTTC.

At least ten counts were recorded for this clonotype. This chain joins TRBV12-3 or TRBV12-4 and TRBJ2-3; 8 bases line up with TRBD2. The trim removed 6 bases at V and 6 bases at J, leaving 5 bases unmatched. The CDR3 covers 13 residues. The chain's CDR3 is CASSRGGPDTQYF. The CDR3 DNA sequence: TGTGCCAGCAGCCGGGGGGGACCCGATACGCAGTATTTT.

Ten or more counts support this clonotype. The V and J genes are TRBV11-1 and TRBJ2-1, with TRBD2 identical over 11 bases. The CDR3 is made up of 17 amino acids. The J segment lost 7 bases and the V segment lost 3 bases, leaving 11 bases of the junction unmatched. Germline values: CDR1 SGHAT, CDR2 FQDESV (reference sequence). CDR3 amino acids: CASSFSGGAGSGNEQFF. The CDR3 DNA reads as TGTGCCAGCAGCTTTAGCGGGGGGGCAGGTTCAGGGAATGAGCAGTTCTTC.